This section outlines one T cell receptor (beta chain) sequence together with its context. What it recognizes is unknown. The data originate from a study of T cell responses to AZD1222 COVID-19 vaccine. Study-wide context: Second-dose intervals near 4 or 12 weeks were combined.

V was clipped by 4 bases and J by 2 bases, with 11 bases between them. The CDR3 extends over 14 amino acids. The germline gives CDR1 SQVTM, CDR2 ANQGSEA. Study-level results: Vaccine-associated CD4 TCRs ranged over spike, dominating at 160-218 and 743-854.

Only in-frame clones appear in the TCRdb table, and some are missing; sequencing was by immunoSEQ multiplex PCR. The table shows around 99,000 clones, with roughly 87% occurring only once. Sequencing was performed on peripheral blood, taken on day 0 of AZD1222 vaccination. The receptor was derived from an adult in good health. This rearrangement joins TRBV29-1 to TRBJ2-2; tentatively, D is TRBD2 (7 bases). The CDR3 DNA reads as TGCAGCGTTGCGGGGGGCCCTAACACCGGGGAGCTGTTTTTT. It codes for CSVAGGPNTGELFF.